The 20 T cell receptor beta chains in this list originate from one sample, sequenced in a study of post-analysis software for immune sequencing data. Tagging with unique molecular identifiers was a feature of the TCR beta cDNA libraries. TCRdb redid the calling of the PCR reads with MiXCR, one entry per CDR3 protein. The sample yields under 650,000 distinct CDR3 sequences, around 47% seen once. These receptors' antigens are unknown. Study results and limitations: Four or five TRBV segments, including TRBV5-6, TRBV5-1 and TRBV20-1, were more frequent in patients than controls.

The sample taken for sequencing was blood. All receptors come from a girl aged 5 to 17 with multiple sclerosis.

The V and J genes are TRBV9 and TRBJ2-1; TRBD1 might be the D (5 bases). There are 12 residues in the CDR3. Germline V gene sequence: CDR1 SGDLS, CDR2 YYNGEE. V was cut by 3 bases and J by 7 bases, with 8 bases left in between. CDR3 sequence: CASSGQFNEQFF. CDR3 in DNA: TGTGCCAGCAGCGGACAGTTTAATGAGCAGTTCTTC.

In the case of this clonotype: Compared with germline, one end of the junction differs, possibly owing to a read error. The V gene is TRBV12-3 or TRBV12-4, the J gene TRBJ2-3; TRBD1 is a possible D gene (5 bases). The CDR3 covers 14 residues. CDR3 region: CASSLGQATDTRYF. CDR3 DNA: TGTGCTAGCAGTTTAGGGCAGGCGACAGATACGCGGTATTTT.

The chain carries TRBV5-1 and TRBJ1-2, with D unresolved. The CDR3 contains 14 residues. Germline-derived CDR1 and CDR2 are SGHRS and YFSETQ. Between the trimmed V and J ends, which lost 0 bases and 0 bases, there was a span of 6 bases. The CDR3 region is CASSLELPNYGYTF. For the CDR3, the DNA is TGCGCCAGCAGCTTGGAACTTCCTAACTATGGCTACACCTTC.

This clonotype has more than one count but fewer than ten. The CDR3 protein is CASSFELLERGWNSPLHF. CDR3 bases: TGTGCCAGCAGTTTTGAACTCCTGGAACGGGGTTGGAATTCACCCCTCCACTTT. This chain links TRBV12-3 or TRBV12-4 with TRBJ1-6; D ambiguous. This CDR3 has 18 amino acids. Trimming left V 3 bases short and J 7 bases short, with 22 bases between.

This clonotype was found a few times. The chain is built from TRBV20-1 and TRBJ2-5; TRBD1 might be the D (6 bases). The CDR3 spans 14 residues. CDR1 is DFQATT and CDR2 is SNEGSKA in the germline V gene (reference sequence). Trimming pared 4 bases from V and 5 bases from J, leaving 17 bases between. CDR3 residues: CSAISDSFRETQYF. For the CDR3, the DNA is TGCAGTGCTATCTCGGACAGTTTCCGGGAGACCCAGTACTTC.

The chain carries TRBV7-8 and TRBJ2-5; 9 nucleotides align to TRBD2. Trimming at V came to 5 bases and at J to 9 bases, leaving 13 bases not matched to a gene. The length of the CDR3 is 15 residues. Germline V gene data show CDR1 as SGHVS and CDR2 as FQNEAQ. CDR3 in DNA: TGTGCCAGCAGCGCGATAGATAGCGGGAGCTCGTCCCAGTACTTC. Its translation is CASSAIDSGSSSQYF.

This clonotype occurred a few times. The J gene is TRBJ2-7, the V gene TRBV25-1; the D call may be TRBD1 or TRBD2 (5 bases each). Germline loops: CDR1 MGHDK, CDR2 SYGVNS. CDR3 size: 14 residues. V dropped 1 base and J dropped 3 bases, with 10 bases sitting between them. This chain's CDR3 is CASSESGAVYEQYF. DNA for the CDR3: TGTGCCAGCAGTGAATCCGGGGCGGTCTACGAGCAGTACTTC.

V usage is TRBV20-1 and J usage is TRBJ2-5; maybe TRBD1 (6 bases). The CDR3 is 14 amino acids. Germline CDR1 reads DFQATT; CDR2 reads SNEGSKA (reference sequence). The V end was cut by 2 bases, the J end by 5 bases, with 15 bases between. CDR3 DNA: TGCAGTGCTAGACCGGGACACCCGCGGGAGACCCAGTACTTC. It translates to CSARPGHPRETQYF.

This clonotype was seen only a few times. The J gene is TRBJ2-3, the V gene TRBV10-3, with D perhaps being TRBD1 or TRBD2 (5 bases each). Deletions cut 8 bases from V and 0 bases from J, with 6 bases between. The CDR3 length is 12 residues. The germline gives CDR1 ENHRY, CDR2 SYGVKD. The CDR3 bases are TGTGCCATCGGGACGAGCACAGATACGCAGTATTTT. Encoded protein: CAIGTSTDTQYF.

This chain joins TRBV7-9 and TRBJ2-1; 7 nucleotides agree with TRBD2. Per germline, CDR1 SEHNR and CDR2 FQNEAQ (reference sequence). The junction had 9 bases not matched to a gene; V was cut back by 4 bases and J by 0 bases. This CDR3 has 17 amino acids. The CDR3 loop reads CASSSSGGGGSYNEQFF. The CDR3 region has the DNA TGTGCCAGCAGCTCCTCTGGCGGGGGTGGCTCCTACAATGAGCAGTTCTTC.

This clonotype was seen more than once but under ten times. This chain uses TRBV12-3 or TRBV12-4 with TRBJ2-7; the D gene could be TRBD1 or TRBD2 (6 bases each). V dropped 3 bases and J dropped 6 bases, with 12 bases sitting between them. The CDR3 loop spans 13 amino acids. The CDR3 DNA sequence: TGTGCCAGCAGTTTGTCACAGGGAGGCGAGCAGTACTTC. It specifies CASSLSQGGEQYF.

The gene calls are TRBV20-1 and TRBJ1-5; D is ambiguous. The CDR3 totals 19 residues. Germline lookup yields CDR1 DFQATT and CDR2 SNEGSKA (reference sequence). V dropped 0 bases and J dropped 3 bases, with 24 bases sitting between them. For the CDR3, the DNA is TGCAGTGCTAGAGATCCTAGGATTATGGCCGAGAAGCACAATCAGCCCCAGCATTTT. It codes for CSARDPRIMAEKHNQPQHF.

The J gene is TRBJ2-1, the V gene TRBV3-1; 8 positions match TRBD2. V lost 4 bases to trimming and J lost 6 bases; unmatched junction nucleotides: 5. The CDR3 has 14 residues. Germline values: CDR1 LGHDT, CDR2 YNNKEL (reference sequence). CDR3 in amino acids: CASSPGLGGNEQFF. The CDR3 nucleotides are TGTGCCAGCAGCCCGGGACTAGGAGGCAATGAGCAGTTCTTC.

In its sample, this clonotype was seen many times. The CDR3 spells CSALEGTPDITDTQYF. DNA of the CDR3: TGCAGTGCCTTGGAAGGGACTCCAGATATCACAGATACGCAGTATTTT. J is TRBJ2-3 and V is TRBV20-1; weak D call: TRBD2 (6 bases). Germline V lookup: CDR1 DFQATT, CDR2 SNEGSKA (reference sequence). This CDR3 spans 16 amino acids. V was clipped by 6 bases and J by 2 bases, with 21 bases between them.

This clonotype was seen a few times. This chain connects TRBV12-3 or TRBV12-4 to TRBJ1-2; D is uncertain. V was shortened by 2 bases and J by 3 bases, with 7 bases between the two germline ends. The CDR3 runs to 13 residues. This chain's CDR3 is CASSLILDYGYTF. CDR3 in DNA: TGTGCCAGCAGTTTAATACTGGACTATGGCTACACCTTC.

The table lists this clonotype with a few counts. The chain couples TRBV5-1 to TRBJ2-7; D remains ambiguous. The V gene's germline CDR1 is SGHRS and CDR2 YFSETQ. V lost 6 bases and J 0 bases, leaving 13 bases between the germline ends. The length of the CDR3 is 14 residues. In nucleotides, the CDR3 is TGCGCCAGCACCCCGTTTGGTGGCTCCTACGAGCAGTACTTC. Amino acids: CASTPFGGSYEQYF.

This rearrangement joins TRBV12-3 or TRBV12-4 to TRBJ2-2; D unclear. The V and J ends lost 1 base and 0 bases respectively, with 9 bases between them. The CDR3 is 16 residues long. CDR3 sequence: CASSLDGRPNTGELFF. The CDR3 DNA is TGTGCCAGCAGTTTAGACGGTCGGCCGAACACCGGGGAGCTGTTTTTT.

This sequence joins TRBV29-1 and TRBJ1-5; D might be TRBD1 (5 bases). This CDR3 has 12 amino acids. In germline, CDR1 is SQVTM, CDR2 ANQGSEA. V shed 6 bases and J shed 3 bases, with 9 bases lying between them. The chain's CDR3 is CSVGGPNQPQHF. DNA of the CDR3: TGCAGCGTGGGGGGACCCAATCAGCCCCAGCATTTT.

V and J are TRBV12-3 or TRBV12-4 and TRBJ1-6; no firm D call. This CDR3 comprises 14 residues. V shed 5 bases and J shed 10 bases, with 15 bases lying between them. DNA of the CDR3: TGTGCCAGCAGTCCCCGGGAGGGCCGATCACCCCTCCACTTT. This sequence encodes CASSPREGRSPLHF.

The rearrangement joins TRBV12-3 or TRBV12-4 to TRBJ1-1; maybe TRBD1 (5 bases). The V end was cut by 7 bases, the J end by 11 bases, with 20 bases between. This CDR3 region has 13 residues. DNA of the CDR3: TGTGCCAGCACCTTCGGGCAGGGCGGGGTGGCTTTCTTT. The encoded protein is CASTFGQGGVAFF.